The source of this T cell receptor (beta chain) is a study of blood T cell repertoires in COVID-19. This clone showed up many times. This table comes from immunoSEQ multiplex PCR, and its TCRdb copy is limited to in-frame clones, with some not included. Of around 170,000 clones in the sample, 80% are singletons; the top ten hold roughly 14%. In terms of age and location, participants ranged from roughly 18 to 95 years and lived in about 25 US areas. Germline lookup yields CDR1 MNHEY and CDR2 SMNVEV (reference sequence). Between the trimmed V and J ends, which lost 5 bases and 0 bases, there was a span of 20 bases. The CDR3 covers 18 residues.

This receptor was obtained from a man in his 60s who had been exposed to COVID-19. This chain joins TRBV27 and TRBJ2-1; unclear D gene. Input material: PBMCs or T cells enriched from blood (not recorded which). The CDR3 DNA is TGTGCCAGCAGTCCTCTCGGTCCCCGCGGATTCTCCTACAATGAGCAGTTCTTC. It is translated as CASSPLGPRGFSYNEQFF.